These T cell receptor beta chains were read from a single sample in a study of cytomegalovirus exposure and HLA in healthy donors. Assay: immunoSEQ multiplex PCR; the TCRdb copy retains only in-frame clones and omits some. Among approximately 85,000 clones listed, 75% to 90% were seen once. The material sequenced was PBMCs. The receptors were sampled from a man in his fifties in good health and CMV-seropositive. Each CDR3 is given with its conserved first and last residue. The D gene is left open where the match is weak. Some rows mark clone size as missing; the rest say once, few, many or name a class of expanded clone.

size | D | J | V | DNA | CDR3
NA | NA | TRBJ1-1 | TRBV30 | TGTGCCTGGAGTGTAACATCCGGGTACACTGAAGCTTTCTTT | CAWSVTSGYTEAFF
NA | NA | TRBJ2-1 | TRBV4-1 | TGCGCCAGCAGCGAGTTAGGGCGGGTTTCCTACAATGAGCAGTTCTTC | CASSELGRVSYNEQFF
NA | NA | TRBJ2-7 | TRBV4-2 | TGTGCCAGCAGCCAAGCTGGGGGGTCCGAGCAGTACTTC | CASSQAGGSEQYF
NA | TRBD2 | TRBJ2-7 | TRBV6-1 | TGTGCCAGCAGTGAAGCAGCGGGAGTGTACGAGCAGTACTTC | CASSEAAGVYEQYF
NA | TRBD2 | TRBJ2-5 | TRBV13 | TGTGCCAGCAGCTTGGGACTAGCGGGAGTTGAGACCCAGTACTTC | CASSLGLAGVETQYF
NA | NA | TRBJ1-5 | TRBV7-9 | TGTGCCAGCAGCTTAGGAATCGGCAGGGGATACGAACAGCCCCAGCATTTT | CASSLGIGRGYEQPQHF
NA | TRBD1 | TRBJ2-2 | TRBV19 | TGTGCCAGCGCCGGGACAGGGAACACCGGGGAGCTGTTTTTT | CASAGTGNTGELFF
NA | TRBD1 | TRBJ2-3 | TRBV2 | TGTGCCAGCGCCCGGACAGGGGCAGATACGCAGTACTTT | CASARTGADTQYF
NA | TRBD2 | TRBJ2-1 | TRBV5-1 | TGCGCCAGCAGCTTGCTTGGCGGGAGCGCGTCCTACAATGAGCAGTTCTTC | CASSLLGGSASYNEQFF
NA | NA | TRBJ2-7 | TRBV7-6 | TGTGCCAGCAGCTTAGCAGAGACAGGCGCCGCCTACGAGCAGTACTTC | CASSLAETGAAYEQYF
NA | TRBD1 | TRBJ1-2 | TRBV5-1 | TGCGCCAGCAGCTTTGCCGGGACAGGGGGCTATGGCTACACCTTC | CASSFAGTGGYGYTF
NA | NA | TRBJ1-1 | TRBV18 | TGTGCCAGCTCCGTTCAGACAGGCATGGGCACTGAAGCTTTCTTT | CASSVQTGMGTEAFF
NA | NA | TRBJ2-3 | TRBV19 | TGTGCCAGTAGAAATGGGGGGGGCGGGACAGATACGCAGTATTTT | CASRNGGGGTDTQYF
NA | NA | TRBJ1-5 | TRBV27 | TGTGCCAGCAGTCCCCCGGGGGGGTTATATCAGCCCCAGCATTTT | CASSPPGGLYQPQHF
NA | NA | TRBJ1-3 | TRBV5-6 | TGTGCCAGCAGCGATTACAGGGTCTGGGGAAACACCATATATTTT | CASSDYRVWGNTIYF
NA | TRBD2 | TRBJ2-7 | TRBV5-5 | TGTGCCAGCAGCCCAGGGACTAGCGGGAGAAACGAGCAGTACTTC | CASSPGTSGRNEQYF
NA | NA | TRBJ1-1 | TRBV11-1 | TGTGCCAGCAGCCCAAACGCACAGAGGAACACTGAAGCTTTCTTT | CASSPNAQRNTEAFF
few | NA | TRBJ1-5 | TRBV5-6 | TGTGCCAGCAGCTTGGCCCTAGGGGGTAGCAATCAGCCCCAGCATTTT | CASSLALGGSNQPQHF
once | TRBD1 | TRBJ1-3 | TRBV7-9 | TGTGCCAGCAGCGGAGGGGGCAGGGGAGGCTCTGGAAACACCATATATTTT | CASSGGGRGGSGNTIYF
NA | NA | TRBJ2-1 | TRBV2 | TGTGCCAGCACTAGAGGCGAGAGCGATGAGCAGTTCTTC | CASTRGESDEQFF
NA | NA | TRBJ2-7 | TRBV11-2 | TGTGCCAGCAGCGACGAGGGCTTTTACTCCTACGAGCAGTACTTC | CASSDEGFYSYEQYF
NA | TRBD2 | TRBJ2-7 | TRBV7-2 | TGTGCCAGCAGCTACGGACTAGCGGCGTACGAGCAGTACTTC | CASSYGLAAYEQYF
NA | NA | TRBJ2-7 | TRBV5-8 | TGTGCCAGCAGTCGACGCACCGGGGGGCAGTACTTC | CASSRRTGGQYF
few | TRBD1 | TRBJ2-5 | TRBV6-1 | TGTGCCAGCAGTGAATGGGACAGCCAAGAGACCCAGTACTTC | CASSEWDSQETQYF
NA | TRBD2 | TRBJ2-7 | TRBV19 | TGTGCCAGTAGTATGGGCCCGACTAGCGGGAGGGCCTGGGAGCAGTACTTC | CASSMGPTSGRAWEQYF
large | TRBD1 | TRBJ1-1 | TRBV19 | TGTGCCAGTAGGACAGGGGGTCTCACTGAAGCTTTCTTT | CASRTGGLTEAFF
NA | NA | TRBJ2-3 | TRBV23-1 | TGCGCCAGCAGTCAATCGTTTATAGCCCCGAGGGGGACAGATACGCAGTATTTT | CASSQSFIAPRGTDTQYF
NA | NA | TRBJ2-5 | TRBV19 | TGTGCCAGTAGTAGGAGCGAGGCCGACGTAGAGACCCAGTACTTC | CASSRSEADVETQYF
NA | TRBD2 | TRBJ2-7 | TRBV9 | TGTGCCAGCAGCGTAGGGACTAGCGGTTACGAGCAGTACTTC | CASSVGTSGYEQYF
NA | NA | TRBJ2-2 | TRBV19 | TGTGCCAGTAGTATAGATCCACAGAACACCGGGGAGCTGTTTTTT | CASSIDPQNTGELFF
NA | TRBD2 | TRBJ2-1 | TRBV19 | TGTGCCAGTAGTACTACTAGCGGGATATACAATGAGCAGTTCTTC | CASSTTSGIYNEQFF
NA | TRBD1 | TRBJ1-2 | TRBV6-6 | TGTGCCAGCAGTCACAGACAGGGGGCCAACTATGGCTACACCTTC | CASSHRQGANYGYTF
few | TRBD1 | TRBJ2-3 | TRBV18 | TGTGCCAGCTCAGGGACAGGGTCCACAGATACGCAGTATTTT | CASSGTGSTDTQYF
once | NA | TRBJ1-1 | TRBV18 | TGTGCCAGCTCACCAATCGAGGGGAGGACTGAAGCTTTCTTT | CASSPIEGRTEAFF
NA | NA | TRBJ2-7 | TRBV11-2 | TGTGCCAGCAGCCAGGGGGACTTTTCTGTAGAGCAGTACTTC | CASSQGDFSVEQYF
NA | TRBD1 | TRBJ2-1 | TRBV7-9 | TGTGCCAGCAGCCACTGGGGACAGGGTATTAACAATGAGCAGTTCTTC | CASSHWGQGINNEQFF
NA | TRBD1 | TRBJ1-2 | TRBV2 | TGTGCCAGCAGCTTTGGACAGGGGTTGCGTGGCTACACCTTC | CASSFGQGLRGYTF
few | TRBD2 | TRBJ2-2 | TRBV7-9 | TGTGCCAGCAGCATTCGGACTAGCGGGAGGGGATACACCGGGGAGCTGTTTTTT | CASSIRTSGRGYTGELFF
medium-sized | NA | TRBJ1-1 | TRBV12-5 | TGTGCTAGCCTCGAGAACCCCAACACTGAAGCTTTCTTT | CASLENPNTEAFF
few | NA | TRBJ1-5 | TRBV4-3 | TGCGCCAGCAGCCAAGACCCACCTAACTATAGCAATCAGCCCCAGCATTTT | CASSQDPPNYSNQPQHF
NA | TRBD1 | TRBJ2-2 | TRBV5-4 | TGTGCCAGCAGCAAGGGACAGGGCCGTCTTGGCGACACCGGGGAGCTGTTTTTT | CASSKGQGRLGDTGELFF
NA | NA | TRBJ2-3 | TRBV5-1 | TGCGCCAGCAGTAATAGCCCCAGCACAGATACGCAGTATTTT | CASSNSPSTDTQYF
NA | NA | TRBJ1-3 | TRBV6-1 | TGTGCCAGCAGCCAACAGAGCTCTGGAAACACCATATATTTT | CASSQQSSGNTIYF
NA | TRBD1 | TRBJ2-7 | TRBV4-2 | TGTGCCAGCAGCCAAGGGGGACAGGTCTCCTACGAGCAGTACTTC | CASSQGGQVSYEQYF
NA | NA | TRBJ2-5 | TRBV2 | TGTGCCAGCAGTGAAGCGCTAGGGGGAGAGACCCAGTACTTC | CASSEALGGETQYF
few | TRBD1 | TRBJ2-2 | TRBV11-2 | TGTGCCAGCAGCCTGGGACAGGGAAACACCGGGGAGCTGTTTTTT | CASSLGQGNTGELFF
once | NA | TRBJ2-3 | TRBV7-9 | TGTGCCAGCAGCCCCTCCCGGTTGAGGACAGATACGCAGTATTTT | CASSPSRLRTDTQYF
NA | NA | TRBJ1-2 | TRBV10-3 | TGTGCCATCACCCTAACAGCCAGTCACGGCTACACCTTC | CAITLTASHGYTF
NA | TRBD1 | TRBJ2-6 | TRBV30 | TGTGCCTGGGAGAGGACAGGGTCATCTGGGGCCAACGTCCTGACTTTC | CAWERTGSSGANVLTF
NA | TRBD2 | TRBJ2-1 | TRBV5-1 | TGCGCCAGCAGCGAATCCCGGTCGCTAGCGGACAATGAGCAGTTCTTC | CASSESRSLADNEQFF